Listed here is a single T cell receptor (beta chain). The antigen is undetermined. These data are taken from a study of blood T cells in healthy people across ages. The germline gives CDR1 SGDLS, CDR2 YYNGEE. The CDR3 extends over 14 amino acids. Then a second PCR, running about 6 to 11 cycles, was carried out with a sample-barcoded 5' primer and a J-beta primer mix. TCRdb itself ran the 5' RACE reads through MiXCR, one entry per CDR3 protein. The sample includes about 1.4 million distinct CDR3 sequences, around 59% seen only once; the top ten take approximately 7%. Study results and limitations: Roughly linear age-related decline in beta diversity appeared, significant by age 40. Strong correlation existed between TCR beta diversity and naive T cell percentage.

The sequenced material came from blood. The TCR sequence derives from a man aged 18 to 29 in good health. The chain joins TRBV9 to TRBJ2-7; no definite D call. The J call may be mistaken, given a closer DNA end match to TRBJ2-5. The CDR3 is CASSQGSSQETQYF. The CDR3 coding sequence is TGTGCCAGCAGCCAAGGGTCGAGCCAAGAGACCCAGTACTTC.